This TCR beta chain derives from a study of cytomegalovirus exposure and HLA in healthy donors. General observations from the study: Association of a missense DCLRE1C variant with TCR beta V- and J-gene trimming was reported in a later analysis. It was about 150 TCR beta chains that were listed as cytomegalovirus-associated. Later analysis suggested links between common viral pathogens and several top significant clusters.

Use of 60 Vbeta and 13 Jbeta primers characterized the PCR. In the original processing: As a later analysis found, there were approximately 80 million unique TCR beta chains, of which roughly 11 million were shared. TCRdb keeps only in-frame clones here, not all; method: immunoSEQ multiplex PCR. That table furnishes V, J and clone size, whereas the DNA furnished D and trimming. This sample's table reports roughly 53,000 clones. Concerning this clone itself: Its antigen is still unknown.

V was cut by 8 bases and J by 0 bases, with 11 bases left in between. The CDR3 has 13 residues. Germline-derived CDR1 and CDR2 are GTSNPN and SVGIG (reference sequence). The material sequenced was PBMCs. The sequence was obtained from a man in his late teens or twenties in good health and CMV-seropositive. The gene calls are TRBV30 and TRBJ2-1, with unresolved D. The CDR3 region is CALSGSSYNEQFF. In DNA form, the CDR3 reads TGTGCCCTCTCCGGTAGCTCCTACAATGAGCAGTTCTTC.